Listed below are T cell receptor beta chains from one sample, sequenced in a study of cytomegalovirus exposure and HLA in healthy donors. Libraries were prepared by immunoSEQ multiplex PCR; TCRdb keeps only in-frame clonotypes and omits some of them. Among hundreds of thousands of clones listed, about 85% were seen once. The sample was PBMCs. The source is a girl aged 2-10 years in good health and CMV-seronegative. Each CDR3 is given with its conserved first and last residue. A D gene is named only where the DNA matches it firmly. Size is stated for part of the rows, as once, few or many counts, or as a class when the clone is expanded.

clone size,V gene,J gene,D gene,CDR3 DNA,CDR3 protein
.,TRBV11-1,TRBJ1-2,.,TGTGCCAGCAGCTTAACACAGGGCCACAGGGATGGCTACACCTTC,CASSLTQGHRDGYTF
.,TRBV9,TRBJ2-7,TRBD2,TGTGCCAGCAGCCCCGGGGGGGCCCGCTCCTACGAGCAGTACTTC,CASSPGGARSYEQYF
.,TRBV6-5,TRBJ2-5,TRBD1,TGTGCCAGCAGTTACTCGACGGCAGGGGGAGAGACCCAGTACTTC,CASSYSTAGGETQYF
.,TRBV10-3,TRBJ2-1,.,TGTGCCATCGGCGGGGGTGGGGGCGATGAGCAGTTCTTC,CAIGGGGGDEQFF
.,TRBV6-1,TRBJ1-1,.,TGTGCCAGCCGCCTTCAGGGAGGTACTGAAGCTTTCTTT,CASRLQGGTEAFF
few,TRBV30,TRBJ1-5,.,TGTGCCTGGAGTGTACCAGACAGGCGCAATCAGCCCCAGCATTTT,CAWSVPDRRNQPQHF
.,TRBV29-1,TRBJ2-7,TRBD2,TGCAGCGTTGGGTTGCGGACTAGCGGACACTACGAGCAGTACTTC,CSVGLRTSGHYEQYF
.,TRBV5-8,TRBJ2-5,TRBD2,TGTGCCAGCAGCGGGACTAGCGGACAAGAGACCCAGTACTTC,CASSGTSGQETQYF
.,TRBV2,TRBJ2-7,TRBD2,TGTGCCAGCAGTGAAGACGTTCTAGCGGGCTACGAGCAGTACTTC,CASSEDVLAGYEQYF
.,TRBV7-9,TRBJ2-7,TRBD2,TGTGCCAGCAGCGTAGGACTCGCGGGAGGGGATGCCGAGCAGTACTTC,CASSVGLAGGDAEQYF
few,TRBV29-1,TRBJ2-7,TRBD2,TGCAGCGTTGGACTAGCGGGAGCCTACGAGCAGTACTTC,CSVGLAGAYEQYF
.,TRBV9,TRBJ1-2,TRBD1,TGTGCCAGCAGCCCTCGACAGGGGGCAAACTATGGCTACACCTTC,CASSPRQGANYGYTF
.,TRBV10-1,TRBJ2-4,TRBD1,TGCGCCAGCACCACCGGGACAGGGGAAGTGGCTAAACACGCCAAAAACATTCAGTACTTC,CASTTGTGEVAKHAKNIQYF
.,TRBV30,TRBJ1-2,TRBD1,TGTGCCTGGAGTGAGGGGGCCGTGCAGAGAGTCTATGGCTACACCTTC,CAWSEGAVQRVYGYTF
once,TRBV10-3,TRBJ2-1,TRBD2,TGTGCCATCAGTAATATAGCGGGAGAAGCGTTCTTC,CAISNIAGEAFF
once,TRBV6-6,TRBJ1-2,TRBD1,TGTGCCAGCAGGAGACAGGGGGCATATGGCTACACCTTC,CASRRQGAYGYTF
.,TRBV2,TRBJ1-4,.,TGTGCCAGCCGACGACAGTCGGCTAATGAAAAACTGTTTTTT,CASRRQSANEKLFF
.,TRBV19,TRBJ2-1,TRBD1,TGTGCCACCCTCCTCGGGACAGTACCTCAAAGAGGGTTTGGTGAGCAGTTCTTC,CATLLGTVPQRGFGEQFF
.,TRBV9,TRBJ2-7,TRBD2,TGTGCCAGCAGCCTGGGGACTAGCGGAACCTACGAGCAGTACTTC,CASSLGTSGTYEQYF
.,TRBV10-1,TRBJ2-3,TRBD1,TGCGCCAGCCGGGACAGTACTTCAGATACGCAGTATTTT,CASRDSTSDTQYF
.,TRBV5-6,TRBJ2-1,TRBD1,TGTGCCAGCAGCTTATCCCCCGGACAGGGGATCCATGAGCAGTTCTTC,CASSLSPGQGIHEQFF
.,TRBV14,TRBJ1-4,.,TGTGCCAGCAGCCGGGGCACAGGGTTGAAACTGTTTTTT,CASSRGTGLKLFF
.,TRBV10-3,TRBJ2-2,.,TGTGCCATCAGTGAGTCGGCGGTTAACACCGGGGAGCTGTTTTTT,CAISESAVNTGELFF
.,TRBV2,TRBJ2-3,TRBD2,TGTGCCAGCCGCCTAGCGGGAAACCTCCCAGATACGCAGTATTTT,CASRLAGNLPDTQYF
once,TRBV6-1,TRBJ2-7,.,TGTGCCAGCAGTGCCGGCGAGGTCTACTACGAGCAGTACTTC,CASSAGEVYYEQYF
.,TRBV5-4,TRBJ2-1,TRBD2,TGTGCCAGCAAGTCGGGGGGATACAATGAGCAGTTCTTC,CASKSGGYNEQFF
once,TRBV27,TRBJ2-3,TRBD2,TGTGCCAGCAGTTCAAGGACTAGCGGCAGCACAGATACGCAGTATTTT,CASSSRTSGSTDTQYF
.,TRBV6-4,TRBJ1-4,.,TGTGCCAGCAGTGTGTTCGCAACTAATGAAAAACTGTTTTTT,CASSVFATNEKLFF
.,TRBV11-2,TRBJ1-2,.,TGTGCCAGCAGCTTATCGGGGGGCAGGGGTGGCCGAGGCTACACCTTC,CASSLSGGRGGRGYTF
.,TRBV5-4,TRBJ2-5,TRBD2,TGTGCCAGCAGCTTGGGGGGACTAGCGGGGGGGCAAGAGACCCAGTACTTC,CASSLGGLAGGQETQYF
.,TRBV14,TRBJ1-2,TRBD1,TGTGCCAGCAGCCGGATGACAGGGTTTGGTGGCTACACCTTC,CASSRMTGFGGYTF
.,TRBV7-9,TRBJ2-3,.,TGTGCCAGCAGCTTTGGGCGGAGGGGGCGAGATACGCAGTATTTT,CASSFGRRGRDTQYF
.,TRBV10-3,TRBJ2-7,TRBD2,TGTGCCATCGGGCGGCTAGCGGGCGATACCTACGAGCAGTACTTC,CAIGRLAGDTYEQYF
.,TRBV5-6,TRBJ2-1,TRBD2,TGTGCCAGCAGCTTGCCCGGGGGGACCTACAATGAGCAGTTCTTC,CASSLPGGTYNEQFF
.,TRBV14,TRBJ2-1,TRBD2,TGTGCCAGCAGCCATGGGACTAGTCAGTTCTTC,CASSHGTSQFF
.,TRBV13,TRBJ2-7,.,TGTGCCAGCAGCCCCGCCCGGAGGTTAAACGAGCAGTACTTC,CASSPARRLNEQYF
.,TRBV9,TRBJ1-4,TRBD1,TGTGCCAGCAGTGCCACAGGGGGTGAAAAACTGTTTTTT,CASSATGGEKLFF
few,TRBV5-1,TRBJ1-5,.,TGCGCCAGCAGCTTGGGACAGAATCAGCCCCAGCATTTT,CASSLGQNQPQHF
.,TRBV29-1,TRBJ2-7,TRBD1,TGCAGCGTTGAACGGACAGGGGGTTACGAGCAGTACTTC,CSVERTGGYEQYF
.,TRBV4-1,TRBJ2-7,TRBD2,TGCGCCAGCAGCCCGTTCCTAGCGGGAGGACACGAGCAGTACTTC,CASSPFLAGGHEQYF
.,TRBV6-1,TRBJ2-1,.,TGTGCCAGCAGTGCGGCGGGGAGCCACAATGAGCAGTTCTTC,CASSAAGSHNEQFF
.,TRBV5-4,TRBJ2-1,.,TGTGCCAGCAGCTTGGGGGGGCGGTACAATGAGCAGTTCTTC,CASSLGGRYNEQFF
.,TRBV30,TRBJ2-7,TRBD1,TGTGCCTGGAGCGGGACAGGGATAGGCGAGCAGTACTTC,CAWSGTGIGEQYF
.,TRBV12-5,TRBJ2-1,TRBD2,TGTGCTAGTGGTCCGACAGCGGGGGGAAAGTTCTTC,CASGPTAGGKFF
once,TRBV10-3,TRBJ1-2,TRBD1,TGTGCCATCAGTAACAGGGGCGAGGGCTACACCTTC,CAISNRGEGYTF
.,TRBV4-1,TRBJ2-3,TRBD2,TGCGCCAGCAGCCATATAGCGGGGGGCGAGGGCACAGATACGCAGTATTTT,CASSHIAGGEGTDTQYF
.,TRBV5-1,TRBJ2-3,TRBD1,TGCGCCAGCAGCTCGGACAGGCCCTCGGTCACAGATACGCAGTATTTT,CASSSDRPSVTDTQYF
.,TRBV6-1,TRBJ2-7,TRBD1,TGTGCCAGCAGGACAGGGGGCAAGACCTACGAGCAGTACTTC,CASRTGGKTYEQYF
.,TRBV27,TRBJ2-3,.,TGTGCCAGCAGTTTATCGAGAGGCACAGATACGCAGTATTTT,CASSLSRGTDTQYF